The 26 T cell receptor beta chains listed next were all sequenced from one sample in a study of blood T cell repertoires in COVID-19. Assay used: immunoSEQ multiplex PCR; TCRdb lists only in-frame clones, some missing. In the table there are about 220,000 clones, around 80% of which are singletons. Sequencing input: peripheral blood. Source of these receptors: a human donor in a cohort sampled during active COVID-19.

V gene TRBV19 combines with J gene TRBJ1-1; a weak D match, TRBD1 (5 bases). Germline CDR1 LNHDA, CDR2 SQIVND (reference sequence). Trimming stripped 3 bases from V and 4 bases from J, with 12 bases between. The CDR3 sequence is 14 residues long. CDR3 nucleotides: TGTGCCAGTAGTATCGACTGGGACTTCACTGAAGCTTTCTTT. Amino acids: CASSIDWDFTEAFF.

This chain connects TRBV5-6 to TRBJ1-2; D unresolved. The CDR3 is 13 residues long. Germline V gene data show CDR1 as SGHDT and CDR2 as YYEEEE. The germline V and J ends were trimmed by 0 bases and 2 bases, with 5 bases remaining between them. CDR3 amino acids: CASSLGGNYGYTF. The CDR3 coding sequence is TGTGCCAGCAGCTTGGGAGGGAACTATGGCTACACCTTC.

J is TRBJ2-1 and V is TRBV28, with TRBD1 identical over 9 bases. Germline V CDR1 and CDR2: MDHEN, SYDVKM. V shed 4 bases and J 2 bases; nucleotides not matched to a gene: 3. This CDR3 spans 15 amino acids. As DNA, the CDR3 is TGTGCCAGCAGTTCGGGACAGGGAGCCTACAATGAGCAGTTCTTC. Translated: CASSSGQGAYNEQFF.

The rearrangement uses TRBV3-1 (or the pseudogene TRBV3-2) and TRBJ1-4; possible D gene TRBD1, 5 bases. V was pared by 0 bases and J by 6 bases, with 11 bases between. This CDR3 spans 15 amino acids. Germline assignment: CDR1 LGHDT and CDR2 YNNKEL (reference sequence). The CDR3 protein is CASSQDGASHEKLFF. The CDR3 nucleotides are TGTGCCAGCAGCCAAGATGGGGCCAGTCATGAAAAACTGTTTTTT.

The rearrangement uses TRBV27 and TRBJ1-5; TRBD1 is a possible D gene (6 bases). CDR3 length: 15 amino acids. V lost 5 bases and J lost 0, with 11 bases in between. CDR1 is MNHEY and CDR2 is SMNVEV in the germline V gene (reference sequence). CDR3 residues: CASSPDRDSNQPQHF. The CDR3 bases are TGTGCCAGCAGTCCGGACAGAGATAGCAATCAGCCCCAGCATTTT.

The V and J genes are TRBV15 and TRBJ2-4, with a possible D match to TRBD2 (5 bases). Germline V lookup: CDR1 LNHNV, CDR2 YYDKDF (reference sequence). V was cut by 0 bases and J by 3 bases, with 12 bases left in between. The CDR3 sequence is 16 residues long. For the CDR3, the DNA is TGTGCCACCAGCAGAGATTTGAGGGTCAGCAAAAACATTCAGTACTTC. Amino acids: CATSRDLRVSKNIQYF.

The chain links TRBV6-2 or TRBV6-3 to TRBJ2-5; a possible D gene is TRBD2 (6 bases). Germline CDR1 and CDR2: MNHEY and SVGEGT. The CDR3 has 15 residues. With 5 bases removed from V and 4 bases from J, the gap between germline ends came to 17 bases. DNA for the CDR3: TGTGCCAGCAGTCGCGGGAAGCAGTCTCTAGAGACCCAGTACTTC. The encoded protein is CASSRGKQSLETQYF.

The rearrangement links TRBV3-1 (or the pseudogene TRBV3-2) to TRBJ2-5, with 7 bases fitting TRBD1. Looked up from germline, CDR1 is LGHDT and CDR2 is YNNKEL (reference sequence). The J segment lost 5 bases and the V segment lost 3 bases, leaving 12 bases of the junction unmatched. The CDR3 runs 16 residues. The CDR3 loop is CASSHNWHQQGETQYF. In DNA, the CDR3 is TGTGCCAGCAGCCACAATTGGCATCAACAGGGGGAGACCCAGTACTTC.

This clone was recorded only once. The CDR3 is CASSRQLEAFF. CDR3 bases: TGTGCCAGTAGCCGACAGCTTGAAGCTTTCTTT. The chain is built from TRBV19 and TRBJ1-1; possible D gene TRBD1, 5 bases. The V end was cut by 6 bases, the J end by 7 bases, with 9 bases between. The CDR3 has 11 amino acids. The germline gives CDR1 LNHDA, CDR2 SQIVND (reference sequence). The full variable domain, completed using reference TRBV19 and TRBJ1-1, is DGGITQSPKYLFRKEGQNVTLSCEQNLNHDAMYWYRQDPGQGLRLIYYSQIVNDFQKGDIAEGYSVSREKKESFPLTVTSAQKNPTAFYLCASSRQLEAFFGQGTRLTVV.

The chain employs TRBV6-5 and TRBJ2-1; D is possibly TRBD1 (6 bases). V was clipped by 1 base and J by 8 bases, with 9 bases between them. The length of the CDR3 is 13 residues. Germline V gene sequence: CDR1 MNHEY, CDR2 SVGAGI. CDR3 sequence reads: CASSYLRQDEQFF. CDR3 bases: TGTGCCAGCAGTTACTTGCGACAGGATGAGCAGTTCTTC.

This clone was counted a single time. This chain uses TRBV27 with TRBJ1-2; the D gene is possibly TRBD1 (6 bases). Trimming removed 3 bases from V and 1 base from J, with 12 bases in between. Germline assignment: CDR1 MNHEY and CDR2 SMNVEV (reference sequence). CDR3 length: 15 amino acids. The CDR3 here is CASSFAGVVNYGYTF. In DNA, the CDR3 is TGTGCCAGCAGTTTCGCAGGGGTAGTTAACTATGGCTACACCTTC.

This sequence joins TRBV5-4 and TRBJ2-5; 7 bases are shared with TRBD2. This CDR3 contains 14 residues. Germline V gives CDR1 SGHNT, CDR2 YYREEE (reference sequence). CDR3 amino acids: CATAGASSSETQYF. The CDR3 bases are TGTGCGACTGCGGGAGCAAGTTCATCAGAGACCCAGTACTTC.

DNA for the CDR3: TGTGCCAGCAACGGTCAGGGAGGATACGAGCAGTACTTC. It yields the protein CASNGQGGYEQYF. The gene calls are TRBV2 and TRBJ2-7, with D possibly being TRBD2 (6 bases). The length of the CDR3 is 13 residues. Germline V gene sequence: CDR1 SNHLY, CDR2 FYNNEI. V lost 7 bases and J 4 bases, leaving 14 bases between the germline ends. The entire variable domain, with the rest obtained from reference TRBV2 and TRBJ2-7, is as follows: EPEVTQTPSHQVTQMGQEVILRCVPISNHLYFYWYRQILGQKVEFLVSFYNNEISEKSEIFDDQFSVERPDGSNFTLKIRSTKLEDSAMYFCASNGQGGYEQYFGPGTRLTVT.

In its sample, this clone was seen once. V gene TRBV28 combines with J gene TRBJ2-7, with 8 bases lining up with TRBD1. The J segment lost 2 bases and the V segment lost 8 bases, leaving 11 bases of the junction unmatched. Germline V lookup: CDR1 MDHEN, CDR2 SYDVKM. The CDR3 consists of 15 residues. The CDR3 region has the DNA TGTGCCAGCCCCCCGGCGACAGGGGTCACCTACGAGCAGTACTTC. Encoded protein: CASPPATGVTYEQYF.

The chain carries TRBV4-3 and TRBJ1-2, with D possibly being TRBD1 (5 bases). The CDR3 is 13 residues long. Trimming pared 4 bases from V and 5 bases from J, leaving 11 bases between. From germline, CDR1 is LGHNA and CDR2 YSLEER. The CDR3 nucleotides are TGCGCCAGCAGCCGCCGGACAAGTTATGGCTACACCTTC. Amino acid sequence: CASSRRTSYGYTF.

The chain recombines TRBV28 with TRBJ1-3, with D uncertain. CDR1 and CDR2 (germline): MDHEN, SYDVKM. Trimming shortened V by 8 bases and J by 0 bases, and 5 bases separated the two germline ends. The CDR3 extends over 12 amino acids. The CDR3, as DNA: TGTGCCAGCCGGTTCTCTGGAAACACCATATATTTT. It specifies CASRFSGNTIYF.

In its sample, this clone was seen a few times. The chain employs TRBV7-9 and TRBJ1-2, with D possibly TRBD1 on 5 matching bases. In germline, CDR1 is SEHNR, CDR2 FQNEAQ (reference sequence). The CDR3 has 14 residues. V gave up 2 bases and J gave up 5 bases, with 12 bases separating them. The CDR3 coding sequence is TGTGCCAGCAGCTTACCAGGGCAGTTTTATGGCTACACCTTC. Its translation: CASSLPGQFYGYTF. The full variable domain, in which reference TRBV7-9 and TRBJ1-2 provide the parts outside the CDR3, is DTGVSQNPRHKITKRGQNVTFRCDPISEHNRLYWYRQTLGQGPEFLTYFQNEAQLEKSRLLSDRFSAERPKGSFSTLEIQRTEQGDSAMYLCASSLPGQFYGYTFGSGTRLTVV.

This chain's CDR3 is CASSLRGGPKNTEAFF. The CDR3 DNA follows: TGTGCCAGCAGCTTGAGGGGGGGCCCGAAGAACACTGAAGCTTTCTTT. The chain links TRBV5-6 to TRBJ1-1; D may be TRBD1 (6 bases). CDR1 SGHDT and CDR2 YYEEEE come from the germline V gene. Between the trimmed V and J ends, which lost 1 base and 1 base, there was a span of 14 bases. CDR3 length: 16 residues.

J is TRBJ2-5 and V is TRBV24-1, with D tentatively TRBD2 (6 bases). In germline, CDR1 is KGHDR, CDR2 SFDVKD. Trimming took off 3 bases at V and 4 bases at J, with 20 bases between the two ends. CDR3 length: 17 residues. CDR3 loop: CATSDDRREYLRETQYF. The CDR3 DNA follows: TGTGCCACCAGTGATGATCGCCGGGAGTACCTGCGAGAGACCCAGTACTTC.

The chain carries TRBV5-1 and TRBJ2-5; maybe TRBD2 (6 bases). Per the germline V gene, CDR1 is SGHRS and CDR2 is YFSETQ. V was shortened by 0 bases and J by 3 bases, with 9 bases between the two germline ends. This CDR3 is built from 14 residues. In nucleotides, the CDR3 is TGCGCCAGCAGCTTGGATTCGGGGGAAGAGACCCAGTACTTC. Its protein is CASSLDSGEETQYF.

The chain employs TRBV2 and TRBJ2-1; possibly TRBD2 for D (6 bases). V shed 9 bases and J shed 6 bases, with 15 bases lying between them. Germline V gene data show CDR1 as SNHLY and CDR2 as FYNNEI. This CDR3 is 13 amino acids long. In nucleotides, the CDR3 is TGTGCCAGTCAAAGGGACTTCACCAATGAGCAGTTCTTC. Its translation: CASQRDFTNEQFF.

The J gene is TRBJ1-1, the V gene TRBV5-1; D possibly corresponds to TRBD1 (6 bases). Germline CDR1 SGHRS, CDR2 YFSETQ. V lost 1 base and J 4 bases, leaving 11 bases between the germline ends. The CDR3 length is 14 residues. The CDR3 nucleotides are TGCGCCAGCAGCTTGTCTCAGGGGCTCACTGAAGCTTTCTTT. Translating it yields CASSLSQGLTEAFF.

This clone was counted only a few times. The chain recombines TRBV27 with TRBJ1-2, with 8 bases matching TRBD1. After removal of 7 bases from V and 5 bases from J, the junction contained 18 bases not matched to a gene. CDR3 length: 17 amino acids. Germline V lookup: CDR1 MNHEY, CDR2 SMNVEV (reference sequence). The chain's CDR3 is CASNLPAGGGAPYGYTF. In DNA, the CDR3 is TGTGCCAGCAACCTACCCGCAGGGGGCGGGGCCCCTTATGGCTACACCTTC.

The chain couples TRBV19 to TRBJ2-7; a possible D gene is TRBD1 (6 bases). V lost 7 bases and J lost 5, with 21 bases in between. CDR1 is LNHDA, CDR2 SQIVND, per germline (reference sequence). This CDR3 contains 15 residues. CDR3 amino acids: CASTLSRTGTNEQYF. The CDR3 DNA reads TGTGCCAGTACCTTATCAAGGACCGGGACAAACGAGCAGTACTTC. The full variable domain, rest sourced from reference TRBV19 and TRBJ2-7, is DGGITQSPKYLFRKEGQNVTLSCEQNLNHDAMYWYRQDPGQGLRLIYYSQIVNDFQKGDIAEGYSVSREKKESFPLTVTSAQKNPTAFYLCASTLSRTGTNEQYFGPGTRLTVT.

This rearrangement joins TRBV2 to TRBJ2-7, with 7 nucleotides matching TRBD1. The V segment lost 6 bases and the J segment 3 bases; nucleotides outside the gene matches: 8. Germline assignment: CDR1 SNHLY and CDR2 FYNNEI. The CDR3 totals 14 residues. The CDR3 loop reads CASSERTGDYEQYF. The CDR3 coding sequence is TGTGCCAGCAGCGAGCGGACAGGCGACTACGAGCAGTACTTC. The full variable domain, completed using reference TRBV2 and TRBJ2-7, is EPEVTQTPSHQVTQMGQEVILRCVPISNHLYFYWYRQILGQKVEFLVSFYNNEISEKSEIFDDQFSVERPDGSNFTLKIRSTKLEDSAMYFCASSERTGDYEQYFGPGTRLTVT.

This chain joins TRBV5-6 and TRBJ2-3; 7 bases fit TRBD1. The J segment lost 2 bases and the V segment lost 0 bases, leaving 6 bases of the junction unmatched. CDR1 is SGHDT and CDR2 is YYEEEE in the germline V gene. The CDR3 is 16 amino acids. CDR3 region: CASSLALGQTTDTQYF. The CDR3 region has the DNA TGTGCCAGCAGCTTGGCCTTGGGACAGACCACAGATACGCAGTATTTT.